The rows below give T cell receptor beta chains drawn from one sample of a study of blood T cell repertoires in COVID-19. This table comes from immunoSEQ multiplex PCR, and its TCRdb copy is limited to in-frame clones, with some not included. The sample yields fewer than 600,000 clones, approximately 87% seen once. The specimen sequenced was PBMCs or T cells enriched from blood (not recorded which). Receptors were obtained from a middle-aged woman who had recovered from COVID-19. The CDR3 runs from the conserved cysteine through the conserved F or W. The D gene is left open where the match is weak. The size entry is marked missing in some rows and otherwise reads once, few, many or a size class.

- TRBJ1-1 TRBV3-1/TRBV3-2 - CASSRELNTEAFF TGTGCCAGCAGCCGGGAGTTGAACACTGAAGCTTTCTTT
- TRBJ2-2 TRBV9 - CASSVVSGVETGELFF TGTGCCAGCAGCGTAGTGTCGGGAGTAGAAACCGGGGAGCTGTTTTTT
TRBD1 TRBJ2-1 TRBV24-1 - CATSDPGQGDNEQFF TGTGCCACCAGTGATCCGGGACAGGGTGACAATGAGCAGTTCTTC
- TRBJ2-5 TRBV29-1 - CSVEGRLQETQYF TGCAGCGTTGAAGGGCGACTTCAAGAGACCCAGTACTTC
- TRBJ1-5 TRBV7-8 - CASSLESYRQPQHF TGTGCCAGCAGCTTAGAATCCTATCGACAGCCCCAGCATTTT
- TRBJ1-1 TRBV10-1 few CASSDNNRPEAFF TGCGCCAGCAGTGACAACAACCGCCCTGAAGCTTTCTTT
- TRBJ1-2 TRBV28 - CASIRSSGAGGYTF TGTGCCAGCATAAGAAGTTCTGGGGCAGGGGGCTACACCTTC
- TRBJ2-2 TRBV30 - CAWSVGGEGRTGELFF TGTGCCTGGAGTGTAGGAGGTGAGGGCCGGACCGGGGAGCTGTTTTTT
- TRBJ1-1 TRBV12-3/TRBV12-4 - CASTLTGTEAFF TGTGCCAGCACCCTTACAGGCACTGAAGCTTTCTTT
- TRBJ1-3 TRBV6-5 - CASSYSGRPGNTIYF TGTGCCAGCAGTTACTCGGGGAGGCCTGGAAACACCATATATTTT
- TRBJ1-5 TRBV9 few CASSARDGSRVNSQPQHF TGTGCCAGCAGCGCGAGGGATGGGTCTCGGGTGAACTCTCAGCCCCAGCATTTT
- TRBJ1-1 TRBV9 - CASRQGGMNTEAFF TGTGCCAGCAGACAGGGTGGGATGAACACTGAAGCTTTCTTT
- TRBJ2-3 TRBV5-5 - CASSLGGHDTDTQYF TGTGCCAGCAGCTTGGGGGGCCATGACACAGATACGCAGTATTTT
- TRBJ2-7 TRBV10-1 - CASSRQGMYEQYF TGCGCCAGCAGTCGCCAGGGGATGTACGAGCAGTACTTC
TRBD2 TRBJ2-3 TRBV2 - CASSSGSTLDTDTQYF TGTGCCAGTTCCAGCGGGAGTACCCTTGACACAGATACGCAGTATTTT
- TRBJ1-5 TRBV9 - CASSAGGNQPQHF TGTGCCAGCAGCGCGGGAGGCAATCAGCCCCAGCATTTT
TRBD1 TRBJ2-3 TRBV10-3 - CAISEAGGRSDTQYF TGTGCCATCAGTGAGGCAGGGGGCAGGTCAGATACGCAGTATTTT
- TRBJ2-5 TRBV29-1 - CSVESEETQYF TGCAGCGTTGAGTCTGAGGAGACCCAGTACTTC
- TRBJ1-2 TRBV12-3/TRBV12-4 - CASSERGGYTF TGTGCCAGCAGTGAACGGGGTGGCTACACCTTC
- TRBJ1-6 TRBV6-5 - CASSPRELSPLHF TGTGCCAGCTCCCCTCGGGAGCTTTCACCCCTCCACTTT
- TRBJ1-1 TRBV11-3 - CASSVVGGGPTEAFF TGTGCCAGCAGCGTAGTGGGAGGGGGGCCCACTGAAGCTTTCTTT
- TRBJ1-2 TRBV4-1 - CASSQGQFYGYTF TGCGCCAGCAGCCAAGGGCAGTTCTATGGCTACACCTTC
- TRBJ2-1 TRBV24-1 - CATLREAQALNEQFF TGTGCCACCCTGAGGGAGGCCCAGGCGCTCAATGAGCAGTTCTTC
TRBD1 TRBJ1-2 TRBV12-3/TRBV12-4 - CASRTGVGGYTF TGTGCCAGCAGAACAGGGGTGGGTGGCTACACCTTC
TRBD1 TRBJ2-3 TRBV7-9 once CASSQPGQGTDTQYF TGTGCCAGCAGCCAGCCGGGACAGGGTACAGATACGCAGTATTTT
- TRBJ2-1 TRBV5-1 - CASSYPRGRGAKQFF TGCGCCAGCAGCTATCCCCGGGGGAGGGGGGCGAAGCAGTTCTTC
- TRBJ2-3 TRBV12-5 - CASGPPLAVTDTQYF TGTGCTAGTGGCCCCCCTTTAGCGGTCACAGATACGCAGTATTTT
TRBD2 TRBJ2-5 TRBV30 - CAWSPSRGLAGMETQYF TGTGCCTGGAGTCCCTCCCGGGGACTAGCGGGAATGGAGACCCAGTACTTC